Following are 24 T cell receptor beta chains from one sample sequenced in a study of identical twins. TCRdb reprocessed the 5' RACE reads with MiXCR, giving one entry per CDR3 protein. Of about 100,000 distinct CDR3 sequences detected, 5.9% appear once; the ten largest clones hold around 12%. The material sequenced was memory T cells sorted from blood. The receptors come from a woman between 45 and 65 years old in good health.

Many counts were recorded for this clonotype. The chain's CDR3 is CASSLAVKASSTDTQYF. The CDR3 region has the DNA TGTGCCAGCAGCTTGGCCGTGAAAGCGTCTAGCACAGATACGCAGTATTTT. J is TRBJ2-3 and V is TRBV5-4; D unresolved. CDR3 length: 17 amino acids. From germline, CDR1 is SGHNT and CDR2 YYREEE (reference sequence). V lost 0 bases to trimming and J lost 0 bases, with 14 bases between them.

This clonotype was observed at least ten times. This chain uses TRBV18 with TRBJ1-5; D remains ambiguous. The germline CDR1 and CDR2 sequences are KGHSH and LQKENI. The CDR3 is 17 residues long. V gave up 3 bases and J gave up 3 bases, with 18 bases separating them. In DNA form, the CDR3 reads TGTGCCAGCTCACCTCGGCCAGCGACGGAATACAATCAGCCCCAGCATTTT. This sequence encodes CASSPRPATEYNQPQHF.

In the case of this clonotype: An end of the junction differs from the germline gene, which may be a read error. The chain employs TRBV5-1 and TRBJ2-1; the D gene is possibly TRBD2 (6 bases). CDR1 and CDR2 from the germline V gene are SGHRS and YFSETQ. The CDR3 runs 15 residues. The CDR3 protein is CSSSLVGGGSSEQFF. For the CDR3, the DNA is TGCTCCAGCAGCTTGGTGGGGGGTGGTAGCAGTGAGCAGTTCTTC. Filled out from reference TRBV5-1 and TRBJ2-1, the complete variable domain reads KAGVTQTPRYLIKTRGQQVTLSCSPISGHRSVSWYQQTPGQGLQFLFEYFSETQRNKGNFPGRFSGRQFSNSRSEMNVSTLELGDSALYLCSSSLVGGGSSEQFFGPGTRLTVL.

This clonotype came up a few times. V and J are TRBV19 and TRBJ1-1; tentatively, D is TRBD1 (6 bases). V was shortened by 7 bases and J by 4 bases, with 19 bases between the two germline ends. The CDR3 spans 15 residues. Germline V lookup: CDR1 LNHDA, CDR2 SQIVND (reference sequence). In DNA, the CDR3 is TGTGCCAGTAACCCAAACGGTCTAGGGGGCACTGAAGCTTTCTTT. Its translation is CASNPNGLGGTEAFF. Using reference TRBV19 and TRBJ1-1 for the parts outside the CDR3, the full variable domain is DGGITQSPKYLFRKEGQNVTLSCEQNLNHDAMYWYRQDPGQGLRLIYYSQIVNDFQKGDIAEGYSVSREKKESFPLTVTSAQKNPTAFYLCASNPNGLGGTEAFFGQGTRLTVV.

This sequence joins TRBV7-2 and TRBJ2-1; D gene unclear. Trimming left V 3 bases short and J 6 bases short, with 12 bases between. This CDR3 has 14 residues. The germline V gene encodes CDR1 SGHTA and CDR2 FQGNSA. CDR3 DNA sequence: TGTGCCAGCAGCTTGCCGGGTAGGGCCAATGAGCAGTTCTTC. As protein: CASSLPGRANEQFF.

This clonotype was seen a few times. The chain uses TRBV18 and TRBJ2-1; TRBD2 agrees at 8 bases. Per germline, CDR1 KGHSH and CDR2 LQKENI. This CDR3 has 14 amino acids. V shed 3 bases, J shed 7 bases, and the junction held 5 bases outside the gene matches. The CDR3 here is CASSPGLASNEQFF. The CDR3 DNA sequence: TGTGCCAGCTCACCTGGACTAGCTTCAAATGAGCAGTTCTTC.

In this sample, this clonotype turned up many times. The V and J genes are TRBV20-1 and TRBJ1-1; possibly TRBD1 for D (6 bases). The CDR3 runs to 16 residues. Germline values: CDR1 DFQATT, CDR2 SNEGSKA (reference sequence). V was pared by 0 bases and J by 11 bases, with 25 bases between. CDR3 DNA: TGCAGTGCTAGAGATCTCTTTTATGGGGGCCGGTCCGACGCTTTCTTT. This gives the protein CSARDLFYGGRSDAFF.

This clonotype turned up a few times. V and J are TRBV18 and TRBJ2-7, with 9 bases that match TRBD1. Looked up from germline, CDR1 is KGHSH and CDR2 is LQKENI. After removal of 2 bases from V and 2 bases from J, the junction contained 4 bases not matched to a gene. This CDR3 is built from 15 residues. CDR3 in amino acids: CASSPGDRVAYEQYV. As DNA, the CDR3 is TGTGCCAGCTCACCAGGGGACAGGGTCGCCTACGAGCAGTACGTC.

This clonotype was observed many times. The gene calls are TRBV5-6 and TRBJ2-7; D might be TRBD2 (6 bases). V gave up 1 base and J gave up 2 bases, with 16 bases separating them. The length of the CDR3 is 16 residues. Germline values: CDR1 SGHDT, CDR2 YYEEEE. CDR3 bases: TGTGCCAGCAGCTTGTCCAGCGGGCTCCCTACCTACGAGCAGTACTTC. Translation gives CASSLSSGLPTYEQYF.

This chain connects TRBV3-1 to TRBJ2-3; D gene uncertain. The CDR3 totals 15 residues. Germline CDR1 reads LGHDT; CDR2 reads YNNKEL (reference sequence). V lost 0 bases and J 2 bases, leaving 9 bases between the germline ends. The CDR3 region is CASSQEERLTDTQYF. The CDR3, as DNA: TGTGCCAGCAGCCAAGAAGAACGACTCACAGATACGCAGTATTTT.

This clonotype has a count of ten or more. The chain uses TRBV4-1 and TRBJ2-5; D is uncertain. The germline V gene has CDR1 MGHRA and CDR2 YSYEKL. The CDR3 is 14 residues long. Deletions cut 5 bases from V and 5 bases from J, with 15 bases between. This CDR3 reads CASSLTSFGETQYF. CDR3 DNA: TGCGCCAGCAGCTTAACTTCCTTCGGGGAGACCCAGTACTTC.

This clonotype came up a few times. This chain joins TRBV7-6 and TRBJ2-7; no clear D gene. The CDR3 sequence is 14 residues long. Trimming removed 2 bases from V and 0 bases from J, with 8 bases in between. Germline V gene data show CDR1 as SGHVS and CDR2 as FNYEAQ. In DNA form, the CDR3 reads TGTGCCAGCAGCTTATTTGGGGACTCCTACGAGCAGTACTTC. It encodes CASSLFGDSYEQYF.

There are many counts of this clonotype. V usage is TRBV12-3 or TRBV12-4 and J usage is TRBJ1-2; D gene unclear. Trimming took off 3 bases at V and 2 bases at J, with 7 bases between the two ends. The length of the CDR3 is 13 residues. As DNA, the CDR3 is TGTGCCAGCAGTTTTCCCAGCAACTATGGCTACACCTTC. It codes for CASSFPSNYGYTF.

V and J are TRBV3-1 and TRBJ2-4; D remains unclear. The CDR3 is 17 residues long. V dropped 1 base and J dropped 0 bases, with 13 bases sitting between them. CDR1 and CDR2 (germline): LGHDT, YNNKEL (reference sequence). Here the CDR3 reads CASSQADARLAKNIQYF. In DNA, the CDR3 is TGTGCCAGCAGCCAAGCAGATGCGCGTTTAGCCAAAAACATTCAGTACTTC.

There are a few counts of this clonotype. The chain employs TRBV20-1 and TRBJ2-7; D call uncertain. Deletions cut 6 bases from V and 5 bases from J, with 11 bases between. From germline, CDR1 is DFQATT and CDR2 SNEGSKA (reference sequence). The CDR3 contains 11 residues. The CDR3 DNA sequence: TGCAGTGCCGCTAGTCACCACGAGCAGTACTTC. Amino acids: CSAASHHEQYF.

This clonotype was observed at least ten times. The genes are TRBV29-1 and TRBJ2-4; no definite D call. Germline assignment: CDR1 SQVTM and CDR2 ANQGSEA. This CDR3 is 14 amino acids long. V lost 4 bases and J 6 bases, leaving 16 bases between the germline ends. CDR3 sequence: CSVGDSAGLNIQYF. DNA for the CDR3: TGCAGCGTTGGAGATTCGGCCGGCCTAAACATTCAGTACTTC. The variable domain in full, with the rest retrieved from reference TRBV29-1 and TRBJ2-4, is SAVISQKPSRDICQRGTSLTIQCQVDSQVTMMFWYRQQPGQSLTLIATANQGSEATYESGFVIDKFPISRPNLTFSTLTVSNMSPEDSSIYLCSVGDSAGLNIQYFGAGTRLSVL.

This clonotype was counted many times. CDR3 loop: CAWSVLGRDNSPLHF. For the CDR3, the DNA is TGTGCCTGGAGTGTACTGGGAAGAGATAATTCACCCCTCCACTTT. The chain combines TRBV30 with TRBJ1-6; no definite D call. The germline V gene has CDR1 GTSNPN and CDR2 SVGIG (reference sequence). The V gene lost 0 bases and the J gene lost 5 bases, with 11 bases spanning the gap. The CDR3 extends over 15 amino acids.

This chain uses TRBV20-1 with TRBJ2-5, with a possible D match to TRBD2 (6 bases). The CDR3 length is 15 residues. The V gene lost 3 bases and the J gene lost 5 bases, with 19 bases spanning the gap. In germline, CDR1 is DFQATT, CDR2 SNEGSKA (reference sequence). CDR3 sequence reads: CSARGGSPDSETQYF. CDR3 sequence (DNA): TGCAGTGCTAGGGGGGGTAGCCCCGATTCGGAGACCCAGTACTTC.

In this sample, this clonotype turned up many times. V usage is TRBV5-1 and J usage is TRBJ2-1; 15 bases fit TRBD2. The CDR3 totals 16 residues. Germline V gives CDR1 SGHRS, CDR2 YFSETQ. V shed 4 bases, J shed 8 bases, and the junction held 7 bases outside the gene matches. The CDR3 nucleotides read TGCGCCAGCAGCGAAGAGGGACTAGCGGGAGGTTATGAGCAGTTCTTC. This translates into CASSEEGLAGGYEQFF.

This clonotype occurred many times. This sequence joins TRBV9 and TRBJ2-6; TRBD1 is a possible D gene (5 bases). CDR3 length equals 15 residues. Germline assignment: CDR1 SGDLS and CDR2 YYNGEE. The germline V and J ends were trimmed by 1 base and 4 bases, with 9 bases remaining between them. CDR3 nucleotide sequence: TGTGCCAGCAGCGTAATGGGGCAGGGGGCCAACGTCCTGACTTTC. This translates into CASSVMGQGANVLTF.

The rearrangement uses TRBV19 and TRBJ1-5, with 9 bases identical to TRBD1. The CDR3 totals 14 residues. V lost 3 bases and J lost 6; bases outside the gene matches: 3. Germline assignment: CDR1 LNHDA and CDR2 SQIVND (reference sequence). The CDR3 here is CASSMGQGVQPQHF. As DNA, the CDR3 is TGTGCCAGTAGTATGGGACAGGGAGTTCAGCCCCAGCATTTT.

This clonotype was detected many times. This chain links TRBV3-1 with TRBJ2-7; TRBD2 agrees at 8 bases. CDR3 length: 19 residues. Germline V gene data show CDR1 as LGHDT and CDR2 as YNNKEL (reference sequence). V lost 0 bases, J lost 0 bases, and 13 bases stayed unmatched. CDR3 protein: CASSQDPGLGILSSYEQYV. The CDR3 DNA is TGTGCCAGCAGCCAAGATCCGGGACTAGGCATCCTGTCCTCCTACGAGCAGTACGTC.

This clonotype showed up many times. This sequence joins TRBV20-1 and TRBJ2-7; maybe TRBD2 (5 bases). The CDR3 extends over 12 amino acids. V was shortened by 3 bases and J by 4 bases, with 10 bases between the two germline ends. The germline CDR1 and CDR2 sequences are DFQATT and SNEGSKA (reference sequence). CDR3 sequence: CSASSAEYEQYF. CDR3 nucleotides: TGCAGTGCTAGTTCAGCGGAATACGAGCAGTACTTC.

This clonotype was counted between two and nine times. CDR3 DNA: TGTGCCAGTAGTAAAGACTGGACGGATACGCAGTATTTT. It yields the protein CASSKDWTDTQYF. The chain links TRBV19 to TRBJ2-3; no definite D call. This CDR3 contains 13 residues. V shed 4 bases and J shed 6 bases, with 11 bases lying between them. Germline V gene lookup returns CDR1 LNHDA and CDR2 SQIVND (reference sequence). Together with reference TRBV19 and TRBJ2-3, the CDR3 gives the full variable domain: DGGITQSPKYLFRKEGQNVTLSCEQNLNHDAMYWYRQDPGQGLRLIYYSQIVNDFQKGDIAEGYSVSREKKESFPLTVTSAQKNPTAFYLCASSKDWTDTQYFGPGTRLTVL.